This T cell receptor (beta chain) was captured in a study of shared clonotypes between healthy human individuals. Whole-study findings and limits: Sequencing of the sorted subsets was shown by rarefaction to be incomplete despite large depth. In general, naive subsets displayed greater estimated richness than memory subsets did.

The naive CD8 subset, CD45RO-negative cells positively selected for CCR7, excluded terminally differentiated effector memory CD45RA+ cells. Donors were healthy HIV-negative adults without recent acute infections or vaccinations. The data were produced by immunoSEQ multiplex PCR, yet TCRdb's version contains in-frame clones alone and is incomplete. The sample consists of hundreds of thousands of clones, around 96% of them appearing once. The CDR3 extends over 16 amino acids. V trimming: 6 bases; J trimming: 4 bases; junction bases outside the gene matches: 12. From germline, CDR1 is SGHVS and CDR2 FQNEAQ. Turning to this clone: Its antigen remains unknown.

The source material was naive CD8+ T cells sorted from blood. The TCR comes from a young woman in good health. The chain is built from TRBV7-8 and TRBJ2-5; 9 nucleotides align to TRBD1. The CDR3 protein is CASRLTGTGYIETQYF. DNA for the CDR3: TGTGCCAGCAGATTGACCGGGACAGGGTATATAGAGACCCAGTACTTC.